The following is a T cell receptor beta chain sequence with its context. Its antigen is undetermined. This entry belongs to a study of T cells in Graves' hyperthyroidism and ophthalmopathy. Study outcomes and limitations: Peripheral blood also featured most of the thyroid clonotypes expanded above 0.001.

RNA transcripts gave rise to amplified TCR beta CDR3 regions. The TCR CDR3 first-round RT-PCR relied on the HTBI primer set. MiXCR, applied by TCRdb to the multiplex PCR reads, yields one record per CDR3 protein. The table has under 350,000 distinct CDR3 sequences, about 20% seen once. The receptor was derived from a woman in her fifties or sixties with Graves' hyperthyroidism. Sequencing used blood.

CDR3 in DNA: TGTGCCAGCTCACCACAGGGGACAGGGGACGGTGAAAAACTGTTTTTT. Amino acids: CASSPQGTGDGEKLFF. The V call is TRBV18, the J call TRBJ1-4, with 10 bases fitting TRBD1. The length of the CDR3 is 16 residues. After removal of 1 base from V and 7 bases from J, the junction contained 6 bases not matched to a gene. CDR1 and CDR2 from the germline V gene are KGHSH and LQKENI.